Listed here are 12 T cell receptor beta chains from one sample, sequenced in a study of cytomegalovirus exposure and HLA in healthy donors. Use of 60 Vbeta and 13 Jbeta primers characterized the PCR. The protocol was immunoSEQ multiplex PCR, while the TCRdb copy is restricted to in-frame clones and leaves out a portion. This sample's clone table lists around 52,000 clones. Sequencing used PBMCs. Receptors originate from a woman aged 50 to 65 in good health and CMV-seropositive.

A remark on this clone: Relative to the germline gene, one junction end is altered; a read error may explain this. The rearrangement joins TRBV18 to TRBJ1-5; perhaps TRBD1 as D (5 bases). This CDR3 comprises 14 residues. Germline CDR1 reads KGHSH; CDR2 reads LQKENI. In DNA form, the CDR3 reads TGTGCCGGCTCACCAACACAGGCCAATCAGCCCCAGCATTTT. Translation gives CAGSPTQANQPQHF. The variable domain in full, with the rest retrieved from reference TRBV18 and TRBJ1-5, is NAGVMQNPRHLVRRRGQEARLRCSPMKGHSHVYWYRQLPEEGLKFMVYLQKENIIDESGMPKERFSAEFPKEGPSILRIQQVVRGDSAAYFCAGSPTQANQPQHFGDGTRLSIL.

V is TRBV28 and J is TRBJ1-2, with 9 bases aligning to TRBD1. The length of the CDR3 is 17 residues. The germline V gene encodes CDR1 MDHEN and CDR2 SYDVKM. V shed 0 bases, J shed 1 base, and the junction held 6 bases outside the gene matches. The CDR3 spells CASSLWGQGPRNYGYTF. The CDR3 DNA reads as TGTGCCAGCAGTTTATGGGGACAGGGCCCCCGTAACTATGGCTACACCTTC.

CDR3 DNA: TGTGCCAGCAGTGACGGACAGGGGGAAATAGGGAGCGGTGAAGCTTTCTTT. Translated: CASSDGQGEIGSGEAFF. This rearrangement joins TRBV6-1 to TRBJ1-1; 10 nucleotides agree with TRBD1. Losses at the gene ends were 3 bases for V and 7 bases for J; bases not matched to a gene: 14. This CDR3 spans 17 amino acids. Germline V gene sequence: CDR1 MNHNS, CDR2 SASEGT.

The chain employs TRBV2 and TRBJ2-1; a weak D match, TRBD1 (6 bases). In germline, CDR1 is SNHLY, CDR2 FYNNEI. The CDR3 has 13 amino acids. The V gene lost 6 bases and the J gene lost 8 bases, with 14 bases spanning the gap. In nucleotides, the CDR3 is TGTGCCAGCAGGGTACAGGGTTTTCATGAGCAGTTCTTC. Amino acids: CASRVQGFHEQFF.

J is TRBJ1-1 and V is TRBV6-5; 8 nucleotides match TRBD1. V was clipped by 3 bases and J by 0 bases; unmatched bases: 6. CDR3 length equals 16 residues. In germline, CDR1 is MNHEY, CDR2 SVGAGI. In DNA, the CDR3 is TGTGCCAGCAGTTATGGCAGGGGGCTCATGAACACTGAAGCTTTCTTT. Its protein is CASSYGRGLMNTEAFF.

J is TRBJ2-3 and V is TRBV7-6; possible D gene TRBD1, 6 bases. The CDR3 is 16 amino acids. CDR1 and CDR2 (germline): SGHVS, FNYEAQ. Trimming pared 4 bases from V and 6 bases from J, leaving 20 bases between. CDR3 in amino acids: CASSSRGRRLADTQYF. The CDR3 DNA reads as TGTGCCAGCAGCTCCAGGGGAAGGAGGTTGGCGGATACGCAGTATTTT.

The chain uses TRBV6-6 and TRBJ1-2, with 7 positions matching TRBD1. The CDR3 covers 14 residues. Germline V CDR1 and CDR2: MNHNY, SVGAGI (reference sequence). The junction had 7 bases not matched to a gene; V was cut back by 2 bases and J by 7 bases. The CDR3 DNA sequence: TGTGCCAGCAGTTACCTGGGACAGATGGCTGGCTACACCTTC. It translates to CASSYLGQMAGYTF.

V is TRBV11-3 and J is TRBJ2-5; 8 bases align to TRBD2. This CDR3 region has 15 residues. The junction had 9 bases not matched to a gene; V was cut back by 5 bases and J by 4 bases. Germline V lookup: CDR1 SGHNT, CDR2 YENEEA. CDR3: CASSKDSGMAETQYF. In DNA, the CDR3 is TGTGCCAGCAGCAAGGATAGCGGGATGGCAGAGACCCAGTACTTC.

The chain carries TRBV9 and TRBJ1-2; D is undetermined. The germline V and J ends were trimmed by 1 base and 2 bases, with 3 bases remaining between them. Germline V gives CDR1 SGDLS, CDR2 YYNGEE. The length of the CDR3 is 12 residues. The CDR3 nucleotides read TGTGCCAGCAGCGTACAGAACTATGGCTACACCTTC. Translated: CASSVQNYGYTF.

The rearrangement links TRBV19 to TRBJ1-1; D gene ambiguous. This CDR3 spans 13 amino acids. Germline V CDR1 and CDR2: LNHDA, SQIVND (reference sequence). V was shortened by 5 bases and J by 6 bases, with 13 bases between the two germline ends. The CDR3: CASSPGMKAEAFF. DNA of the CDR3: TGTGCCAGTAGTCCCGGGATGAAGGCTGAAGCTTTCTTT.

J is TRBJ1-1 and V is TRBV5-1, with a weak D call TRBD1 (6 bases). Germline V gene lookup returns CDR1 SGHRS and CDR2 YFSETQ. This CDR3 has 16 amino acids. Trimming removed 3 bases at V and 4 bases at J, with 19 bases between. DNA for the CDR3: TGCGCCAGCAGCTGGGTAGCGGGGGCCGGTGGCACTGAAGCTTTCTTT. It translates to CASSWVAGAGGTEAFF.

This chain connects TRBV9 to TRBJ2-2; D gene unclear. The CDR3 runs 14 residues. Per germline, CDR1 SGDLS and CDR2 YYNGEE. The V gene lost 4 bases and the J gene lost 1 base, with 8 bases spanning the gap. CDR3 nucleotide sequence: TGTGCCAGCAGCCCCCATCAGAACACCGGGGAGCTGTTTTTT. It translates to CASSPHQNTGELFF. Combining the CDR3 with reference TRBV9 and TRBJ2-2 gives the whole variable domain DSGVTQTPKHLITATGQRVTLRCSPRSGDLSVYWYQQSLDQGLQFLIQYYNGEERAKGNILERFSAQQFPDLHSELNLSSLELGDSALYFCASSPHQNTGELFFGEGSRLTVL.